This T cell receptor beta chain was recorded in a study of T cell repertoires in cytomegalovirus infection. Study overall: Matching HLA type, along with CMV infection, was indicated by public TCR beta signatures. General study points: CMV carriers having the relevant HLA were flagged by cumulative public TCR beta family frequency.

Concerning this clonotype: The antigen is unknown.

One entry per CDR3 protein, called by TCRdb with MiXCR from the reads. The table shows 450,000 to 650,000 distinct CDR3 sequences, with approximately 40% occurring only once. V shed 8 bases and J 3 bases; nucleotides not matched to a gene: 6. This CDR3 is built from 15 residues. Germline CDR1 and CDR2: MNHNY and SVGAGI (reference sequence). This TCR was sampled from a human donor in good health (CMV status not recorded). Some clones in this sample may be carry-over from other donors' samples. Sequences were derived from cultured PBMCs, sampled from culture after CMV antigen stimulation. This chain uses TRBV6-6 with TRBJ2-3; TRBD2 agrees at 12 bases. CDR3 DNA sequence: TGTGCCAGCGTTACTAGCGGGGGGTGGACAGATACGCAGTATTTT. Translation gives CASVTSGGWTDTQYF.